The 22 T cell receptor beta chains below all came from one sample that was sequenced in a study of blood T cells in healthy people across ages. Combining a sample-barcoded 5' primer with a J-beta primer mix, a second PCR ran for roughly 7 to 11 cycles. TCRdb re-called the 5' RACE reads through MiXCR, storing one row per CDR3 protein. Of about a million distinct CDR3 sequences listed, 51% are singletons. Sequenced sample: blood. The receptors stem from an older woman in good health.

V and J are TRBV20-1 and TRBJ2-7; 10 bases line up with TRBD2. The CDR3 length is 14 residues. V was clipped by 3 bases and J by 2 bases; unmatched bases: 4. Germline V CDR1 and CDR2: DFQATT, SNEGSKA (reference sequence). The CDR3 loop is CSASGAGGPYEQYF. CDR3 nucleotides: TGCAGTGCTAGTGGAGCGGGAGGGCCCTACGAGCAGTACTTC.

This clonotype was found a few times. This sequence joins TRBV12-3 or TRBV12-4 and TRBJ2-1; maybe TRBD2 (6 bases). The length of the CDR3 is 12 residues. Trimming took off 8 bases at V and 11 bases at J, with 16 bases between the two ends. The CDR3 reads CASLTRRGKQFF. Written as DNA, the CDR3 is TGTGCCAGCCTAACCCGTCGGGGGAAGCAGTTCTTC.

The V call is TRBV10-3, the J call TRBJ2-5; D may be TRBD2 (5 bases). The CDR3 is 14 amino acids. The ends were cut back, 6 bases at V and 0 bases at J, with 11 bases in the middle. CDR1 ENHRY and CDR2 SYGVKD come from the germline V gene. This chain's CDR3 is CAIRDLGDQETQYF. The CDR3 DNA reads TGTGCCATCAGGGACCTCGGGGACCAAGAGACCCAGTACTTC.

V usage is TRBV4-3 and J usage is TRBJ2-3, with TRBD2 matching 9 bases. Germline trimming cut 0 bases from V and 3 bases from J; bases unmatched to any gene: 13. The CDR3 loop spans 19 amino acids. Germline V gives CDR1 LGHNA, CDR2 YSLEER. The DNA for the CDR3 is TGCGCCAGCAGCCAAGATGAAAATCGGGCGGGGGGGTGGACAGATACGCAGTATTTT. Translation gives CASSQDENRAGGWTDTQYF.

In this sample, this clonotype turned up a few times. J is TRBJ1-1 and V is TRBV12-5, with unresolved D. The CDR3 is made up of 15 amino acids. V was cut by 3 bases and J by 0 bases, with 11 bases left in between. Per germline, CDR1 LGHNT and CDR2 FRNRAP. DNA for the CDR3: TGTGCTAGTGGTTTCGGGGTTGGGGTGAACACTGAAGCTTTCTTT. This encodes CASGFGVGVNTEAFF.

The V call is TRBV20-1, the J call TRBJ2-1, with D possibly TRBD2 on 5 matching bases. Germline lookup yields CDR1 DFQATT and CDR2 SNEGSKA (reference sequence). V was cut by 1 base and J by 4 bases, with 14 bases left in between. This CDR3 spans 15 amino acids. Here the CDR3 reads CSARVLSGAYNEQFF. In nucleotides, the CDR3 is TGCAGTGCTAGAGTTCTAAGCGGAGCTTACAATGAGCAGTTCTTC.

The chain is built from TRBV5-1 and TRBJ2-7; D unresolved. Per germline, CDR1 SGHRS and CDR2 YFSETQ. Trimming pared 1 base from V and 0 bases from J, leaving 8 bases between. There are 14 residues in the CDR3. As DNA, the CDR3 is TGCGCCAGCAGCTTGATCCCGGGCTCCTACGAGCAGTACTTC. It encodes CASSLIPGSYEQYF.

The CDR3 DNA reads TGTGCCAGCAGCTTAGGGGGACTAGCGGGAGGGGGGAATGAGCAGTTCTTC. Its protein is CASSLGGLAGGGNEQFF. The chain recombines TRBV7-8 with TRBJ2-1; 16 positions agree with TRBD2. This CDR3 has 17 amino acids. Germline CDR1 SGHVS, CDR2 FQNEAQ. V was clipped by 1 base and J by 7 bases; unmatched bases: 4.

This clonotype occurred a few times. This chain joins TRBV10-2 and TRBJ2-1; TRBD2 agrees at 8 bases. The CDR3 is 14 residues long. Germline loops: CDR1 WSHSY, CDR2 SAAADI. Trimming took 6 bases from V and 5 from J; bases not matched to a gene: 6. The CDR3 DNA reads as TGCGCCAGCAGGGCTAGCGGGCTCAACAATGAGCAGTTCTTC. Translating gives CASRASGLNNEQFF.

The rearrangement uses TRBV29-1 and TRBJ2-3; D uncertain. CDR1 SQVTM and CDR2 ANQGSEA come from the germline V gene. The CDR3 loop spans 13 amino acids. The CDR3 nucleotides are TGCTGCGCCGCTTTAGTGAGTGGAGATACGCAGTATTTT. Amino acids: CCAALVSGDTQYF.

This clonotype was found a few times. This rearrangement joins TRBV29-1 to TRBJ1-5; D gene uncertain. This CDR3 spans 13 amino acids. V lost 5 bases and J lost 1, with 9 bases in between. From germline, CDR1 is SQVTM and CDR2 ANQGSEA. CDR3 in DNA: TGCAGCGTTAGGCAGGCGAGCAATCAGCCCCAGCATTTT. Its protein is CSVRQASNQPQHF.

The chain recombines TRBV6-2 or TRBV6-3 with TRBJ2-1, with TRBD1 matching 7 bases. This CDR3 contains 15 residues. The ends lost 6 bases at V and 6 bases at J; junction bases unmatched: 11. From germline, CDR1 is MNHEY and CDR2 SVGEGT. The CDR3 coding sequence is TGTGCCAGCAGACCTCCGGGACAGATCCCCAATGAGCAGTTCTTC. Translating gives CASRPPGQIPNEQFF.

V is TRBV5-1 and J is TRBJ2-1; 9 bases are shared with TRBD2. The CDR3 is 14 residues long. Germline V gene lookup returns CDR1 SGHRS and CDR2 YFSETQ. V lost 4 bases, J lost 9 bases, and 8 bases stayed unmatched. CDR3 bases: TGCGCCAGCAGCGGCGGGAGGGCGGACGGTGAGCAGTTCTTC. Translated: CASSGGRADGEQFF.

The J gene is TRBJ2-2, the V gene TRBV9, with D possibly TRBD2 on 5 matching bases. The CDR3 extends over 13 amino acids. Germline V gene data show CDR1 as SGDLS and CDR2 as YYNGEE. V lost 2 bases, J lost 6 bases, and 8 bases lay in between. CDR3 bases: TGTGCCAGCAGCGTCATCGGGGCCGGGGAGCTGTTTTTT. It translates to CASSVIGAGELFF. The full variable domain, completed using reference TRBV9 and TRBJ2-2, is DSGVTQTPKHLITATGQRVTLRCSPRSGDLSVYWYQQSLDQGLQFLIQYYNGEERAKGNILERFSAQQFPDLHSELNLSSLELGDSALYFCASSVIGAGELFFGEGSRLTVL.

This clonotype was seen only a few times. The genes are TRBV29-1 and TRBJ1-2, with unresolved D. This CDR3 is built from 11 residues. The germline V gene has CDR1 SQVTM and CDR2 ANQGSEA. The CDR3 DNA reads TGCATGGTCGGGGCTAACTATGGCTACACCTTC. Translated, it gives CMVGANYGYTF.

V gene TRBV18 combines with J gene TRBJ2-7; D remains unclear. The CDR3 is made up of 13 amino acids. Germline V gives CDR1 KGHSH, CDR2 LQKENI. Trimming shortened V by 1 base and J by 6 bases, and 10 bases separated the two germline ends. The CDR3 DNA reads TGTGCCAGCTCACCACGCCCCGACTCCGAGCAGTACTTC. It yields the protein CASSPRPDSEQYF.

This clonotype has only a few counts. V usage is TRBV6-5 and J usage is TRBJ2-3; 8 positions match TRBD1. Germline V gives CDR1 MNHEY, CDR2 SVGAGI. V dropped 0 bases and J dropped 3; count of bases not matched to a gene: 5. The CDR3 loop spans 16 amino acids. CDR3 loop: CASSYSSRGLTDTQYF. The CDR3, as DNA: TGTGCCAGCAGTTACTCGAGCAGGGGGCTAACAGATACGCAGTATTTT.

This chain uses TRBV4-1 with TRBJ1-5; D is undetermined. The germline V and J ends were trimmed by 0 bases and 7 bases, with 13 bases remaining between them. The CDR3 has 15 residues. Germline loops: CDR1 MGHRA, CDR2 YSYEKL. This CDR3 is CASSQESRQGQPQHF. The CDR3 DNA reads as TGCGCCAGCAGCCAAGAATCGAGGCAAGGGCAGCCCCAGCATTTT.

The genes are TRBV15 and TRBJ1-2; 7 bases are shared with TRBD1. V lost 8 bases and J lost 8; bases outside the gene matches: 23. This CDR3 has 17 residues. The germline gives CDR1 LNHNV, CDR2 YYDKDF (reference sequence). CDR3 amino acids: CATCHTSGTAYAGGYTF. CDR3 in DNA: TGTGCCACCTGTCACACATCCGGGACAGCCTATGCCGGGGGCTACACCTTC.

The chain links TRBV7-3 to TRBJ2-1; weak D call: TRBD2 (6 bases). This CDR3 has 15 residues. The ends were cut back, 6 bases at V and 5 bases at J, with 17 bases in the middle. CDR1 is SGHTA, CDR2 FQGTGA, per germline. The CDR3 spells CASRNSPGVNNEQFF. CDR3 nucleotides: TGTGCCAGCAGGAACAGCCCGGGGGTTAACAATGAGCAGTTCTTC.

V gene TRBV7-8 combines with J gene TRBJ2-3; the D gene is possibly TRBD1 (6 bases). Trimming removed 3 bases at V and 1 base at J, with 14 bases between. CDR3 length: 16 residues. The germline V gene has CDR1 SGHVS and CDR2 FQNEAQ. CDR3 residues: CASSFSRGRGTDTQYF. Written as DNA, the CDR3 is TGTGCCAGCAGCTTTAGCAGGGGACGGGGCACAGATACGCAGTATTTT. Full variable domain (remainder filled in from reference TRBV7-8 and TRBJ2-3): GAGVSQSPRYKVAKRGQDVALRCDPISGHVSLFWYQQALGQGPEFLTYFQNEAQLDKSGLPSDRFFAERPEGSVSTLKIQRTQQEDSAVYLCASSFSRGRGTDTQYFGPGTRLTVL.

This clonotype was seen only a few times. The V and J genes are TRBV28 and TRBJ2-5; D perhaps matches TRBD1 (6 bases). With 5 bases removed from V and 1 base from J, the gap between germline ends came to 14 bases. CDR3 length: 15 amino acids. Germline loops: CDR1 MDHEN, CDR2 SYDVKM. CDR3 amino acids: CASSPRQVSQETQYF. In nucleotides, the CDR3 is TGTGCCAGCAGTCCTAGACAGGTCTCCCAAGAGACCCAGTACTTC.